This T cell receptor beta chain was found in a study of blood T cells in healthy people across ages. This clonotype was detected ten times or more. The antigen is not known. A J-beta primer mix and a sample-barcoded 5' primer were used in a second PCR of roughly 7 to 12 cycles. Each sample yielded at least 3 million CDR3-containing paired-end reads. TCRdb re-analysed the 5' RACE reads in MiXCR, keeping a single row per CDR3 protein. In the table there are roughly 680,000 distinct CDR3 sequences, approximately 52% of which are singletons. Trimming pared 5 bases from V and 13 bases from J, leaving 5 bases between. CDR3 length: 8 residues. From germline, CDR1 is SGHTA and CDR2 FQGNSA. Regarding the study as a whole: Any changes in expanded clonotypes were possibly confounded, as donor CMV status remained unknown. Diversity was higher, and naive CD4+ cells more numerous, in long-lived donors than in aged donors.

Sample donors were healthy Caucasian individuals that came from Russia, aged roughly 6 to 90. This clonotype originated in a woman of 80 years or more in good health. The sample taken for sequencing was blood. The chain links TRBV7-2 to TRBJ2-5; D is uncertain. CDR3 sequence: CASSRGYF. CDR3 DNA: TGTGCCAGCAGCCGTGGGTACTTC. Drawing the rest from reference TRBV7-2 and TRBJ2-5, the complete variable domain is GAGVSQSPSNKVTEKGKDVELRCDPISGHTALYWYRQSLGQGLEFLIYFQGNSAPDKSGLPSDRFSAERTGGSVSTLTIQRTQQEDSAVYLCASSRGYFGPGTRLLVL.